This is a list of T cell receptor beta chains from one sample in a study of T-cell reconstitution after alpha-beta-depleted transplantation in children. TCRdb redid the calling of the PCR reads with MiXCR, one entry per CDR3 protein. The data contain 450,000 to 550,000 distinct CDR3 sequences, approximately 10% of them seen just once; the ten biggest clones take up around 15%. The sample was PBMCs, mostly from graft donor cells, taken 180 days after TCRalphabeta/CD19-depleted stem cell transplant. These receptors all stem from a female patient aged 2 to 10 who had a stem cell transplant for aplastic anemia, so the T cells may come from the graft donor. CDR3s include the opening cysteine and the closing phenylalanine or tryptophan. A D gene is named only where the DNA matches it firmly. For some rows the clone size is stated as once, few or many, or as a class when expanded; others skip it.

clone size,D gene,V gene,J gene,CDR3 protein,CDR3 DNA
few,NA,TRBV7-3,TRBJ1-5,CASSGDYNQPQHF,TGTGCCAGCAGCGGGGACTACAATCAGCCCCAGCATTTT
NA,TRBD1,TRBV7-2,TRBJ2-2,CASSFLQGASGELFF,TGTGCCAGCAGCTTTTTACAGGGGGCGTCCGGGGAGCTGTTTTTT
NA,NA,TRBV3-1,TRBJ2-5,CASSQQGMETQYF,TGTGCCAGCAGCCAACAGGGGATGGAGACCCAGTACTTC
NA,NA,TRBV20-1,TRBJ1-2,CSLVGENYGYTF,TGCAGTTTAGTGGGGGAAAACTATGGCTACACCTTC
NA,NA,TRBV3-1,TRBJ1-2,CASSQGSGVSGGYTF,TGTGCCAGCAGCCAAGGATCAGGAGTTTCGGGTGGCTACACCTTC
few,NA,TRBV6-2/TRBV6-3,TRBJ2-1,CASSGTPYNEQFF,TGTGCCAGCAGTGGGACCCCTTACAATGAGCAGTTCTTC
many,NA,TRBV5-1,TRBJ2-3,CASSVYPGPRTDTQYF,TGCGCCAGCAGCGTATACCCGGGACCTCGCACAGATACGCAGTATTTT
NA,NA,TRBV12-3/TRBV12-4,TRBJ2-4,CASRGDRPGNIQYF,TGTGCCAGCAGGGGGGACCGTCCCGGAAACATTCAGTACTTC
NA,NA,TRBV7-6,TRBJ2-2,CASRYGNHRAGELFF,TGTGCCAGCAGATACGGGAACCATCGGGCCGGGGAGCTGTTTTTT
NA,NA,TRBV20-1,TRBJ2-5,CSASGLQEYF,TGCAGTGCGTCGGGACTTCAGGAGTACTTC
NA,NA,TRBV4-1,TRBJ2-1,CASSHDHRSNEQFF,TGCGCCAGCAGCCACGACCATAGGTCAAATGAGCAGTTCTTC
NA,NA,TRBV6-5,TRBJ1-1,CASSYGRVTEAFF,TGTGCCAGCAGTTACGGCAGGGTCACTGAAGCTTTCTTT
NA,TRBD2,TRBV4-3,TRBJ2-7,CASSRSGMSYEQYF,TGCGCCAGCAGCCGGAGCGGGATGTCTTACGAGCAGTACTTC
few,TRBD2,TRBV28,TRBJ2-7,CASRGGGLPWDF,TGTGCCAGCCGGGGCGGGGGACTACCCTGGGACTTC
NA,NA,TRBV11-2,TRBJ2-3,CASTTSWGSLVGVRTDTQYF,TGTGCCAGCACCACCAGTTGGGGCAGCTTAGTAGGGGTGCGGACAGATACGCAGTATTTT
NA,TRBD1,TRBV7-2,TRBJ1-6,CASRGDRGNSPLHF,TGTGCCAGCAGGGGGGACAGGGGGAATTCACCCCTCCACTTT
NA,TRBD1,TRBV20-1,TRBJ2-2,CSAHGQGATGELFF,TGCAGTGCGCACGGACAGGGGGCAACCGGGGAGCTGTTTTTT
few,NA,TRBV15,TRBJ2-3,CATSRPEGSTDTQYF,TGTGCCACCAGCAGACCCGAGGGGAGCACAGATACGCAGTATTTT
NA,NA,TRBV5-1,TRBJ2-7,CASSLVRGASYEQYF,TGCGCCAGCAGCTTGGTTAGGGGGGCTTCCTACGAGCAGTACTTC
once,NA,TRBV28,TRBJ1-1,CASSLSATEAFF,TGTGCCAGCAGTTTGTCAGCGACTGAAGCTTTCTTT
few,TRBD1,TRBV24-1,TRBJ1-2,CATSDPGTEGPYGYTF,TGTGCCACCAGTGACCCCGGGACAGAGGGCCCTTATGGCTACACCTTC
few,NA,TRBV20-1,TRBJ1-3,CSAPTGSGNTIYF,TGCAGTGCCCCGACCGGCTCTGGAAACACCATATATTTT
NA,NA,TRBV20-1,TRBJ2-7,CSALEGGSDSEQYF,TGCAGTGCTTTAGAAGGCGGATCCGACTCTGAGCAGTACTTC
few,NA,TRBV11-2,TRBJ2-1,CASSAISFLGIGEQFF,TGTGCCAGCAGCGCTATTTCCTTCCTAGGTATTGGTGAGCAGTTCTTC
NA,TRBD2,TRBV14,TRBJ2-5,CASSQDSGGGAETQYF,TGTGCCAGCAGCCAAGACTCCGGCGGGGGGGCAGAGACCCAGTACTTC
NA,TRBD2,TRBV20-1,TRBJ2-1,CSASGPSGRAPNNEQFF,TGCAGTGCTAGTGGCCCTAGCGGGAGGGCTCCCAACAATGAGCAGTTCTTC
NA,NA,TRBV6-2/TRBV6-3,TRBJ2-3,CASSYSSDTQYF,TGTGCCAGCAGTTACTCGTCAGATACGCAGTATTTT
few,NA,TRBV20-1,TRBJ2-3,CSATLATDTQYF,TGCAGTGCCACTCTAGCGACAGATACGCAGTATTTT
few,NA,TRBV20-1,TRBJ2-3,CSARIAVTDTQYF,TGCAGTGCTAGAATAGCGGTAACAGATACGCAGTATTTT
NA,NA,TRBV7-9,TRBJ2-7,CASSFGEGFGEQYF,TGTGCCAGCAGCTTCGGCGAGGGGTTCGGCGAGCAGTACTTC
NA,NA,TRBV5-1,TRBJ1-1,CASSFLRQPAYTEAFF,TGCGCCAGCAGCTTCTTGCGACAGCCGGCGTACACTGAAGCTTTCTTT
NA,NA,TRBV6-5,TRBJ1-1,CATVSPGTEAFF,TGTGCCACCGTTTCTCCGGGCACTGAAGCTTTCTTT
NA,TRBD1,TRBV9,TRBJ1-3,CASSDQGAGNTIYF,TGTGCCAGCAGCGACCAGGGGGCTGGAAACACCATATATTTT
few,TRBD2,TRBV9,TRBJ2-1,CASSVGVAGGPDYEQFF,TGTGCCAGCAGCGTAGGGGTGGCGGGAGGGCCGGATTATGAGCAGTTCTTC
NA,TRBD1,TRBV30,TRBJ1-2,CAWSLRPGQGLNYGYTF,TGTGCCTGGAGCCTTCGTCCGGGACAGGGACTCAACTATGGCTACACCTTC
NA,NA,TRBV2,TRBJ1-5,CASSEEGGDQPQHF,TGTGCCAGCAGTGAAGAGGGTGGCGATCAGCCCCAGCATTTT
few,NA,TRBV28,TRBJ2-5,CASSLTPSVGSVRETQYF,TGTGCCAGCAGTTTAACTCCCTCAGTGGGAAGTGTGCGAGAGACCCAGTACTTC
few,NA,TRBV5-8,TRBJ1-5,CASSLERDPGPQHF,TGTGCCAGCAGCTTGGAGAGAGACCCTGGGCCCCAGCATTTT
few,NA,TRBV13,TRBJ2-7,CASSFQYHEQYF,TGTGCCAGCAGCTTTCAATACCACGAGCAGTACTTC
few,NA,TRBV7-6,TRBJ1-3,CASSFRTQGLSGNTIYF,TGTGCCAGCAGCTTCAGGACCCAAGGGCTCTCTGGAAACACCATATATTTT
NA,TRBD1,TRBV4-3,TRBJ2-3,CASSQAGTGSDTQYF,TGCGCCAGCAGCCAAGCTGGGACAGGGTCAGATACGCAGTATTTT
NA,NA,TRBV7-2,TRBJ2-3,CATQRGLRLSTDTQYF,TGTGCCACCCAGAGGGGGTTGCGGCTCAGCACAGATACGCAGTATTTT
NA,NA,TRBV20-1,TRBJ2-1,CSARDRSRTNEQFF,TGCAGTGCTAGAGATCGTTCTAGAACCAATGAGCAGTTCTTC
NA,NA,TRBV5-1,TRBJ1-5,CASSLTGSPQHF,TGCGCCAGCAGCCTAACAGGGTCGCCCCAGCATTTT
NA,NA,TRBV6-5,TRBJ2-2,CASSYGIGVELFF,TGTGCCAGCAGTTACGGGATAGGGGTGGAGCTGTTTTTT